The clone carrying this T cell receptor beta chain was observed a handful of times. The antigen remains unidentified. This record comes from a study of T cell repertoires in cytomegalovirus infection. TCRdb used MiXCR to reprocess the reads, holding one entry per CDR3 protein. The data contain roughly 68,000 distinct CDR3 sequences, 20% of them singletons. Germline V lookup: CDR1 LGHNT, CDR2 FRNRAP. This CDR3 spans 13 amino acids. V lost 4 bases and J lost 3, with 10 bases in between. This chain connects TRBV12-5 to TRBJ2-7; D not resolved. The clonotype comes from a human donor in good health (CMV status not recorded). Some clones in this sample may be carry-over from other donors' samples. Sequenced material: CD8+ T cells from cultured PBMCs, taken from culture after CMV antigen stimulation. CDR3 bases: TGTGCTAGTGGTTGGGATTCTTTCTACGAGCAGTACTTC. This sequence encodes CASGWDSFYEQYF.